This is a list of T cell receptor beta chains from one sample in a study of blood T cell repertoires in COVID-19. Assay: immunoSEQ multiplex PCR; the TCRdb copy retains only in-frame clones and omits some. Of some 240,000 clones listed, 75% to 90% are singletons. The sample taken for sequencing was peripheral blood. Receptor source: a woman in her sixties or seventies with active or convalescent COVID-19. CDR3s include the opening cysteine and the closing phenylalanine or tryptophan. A D gene is named only where the DNA matches it firmly. The size entry is marked missing in some rows and otherwise reads once, few, many or a size class.

. . TRBJ2-1 TRBV18 TGTGCCAGCTCACCGACTGACGGGAATGAGCAGTTCTTC CASSPTDGNEQFF
TRBD1 . TRBJ1-6 TRBV30 TGTGCCTGGAGTGGCGGGACAGCCGGTAATTCACCCCTCCACTTT CAWSGGTAGNSPLHF
TRBD1 . TRBJ1-2 TRBV10-3 TGTGCCATCAGTCCCCGGGACAGGGCCCATAACTATGGCTACACCTTC CAISPRDRAHNYGYTF
. . TRBJ1-1 TRBV5-1 TGCGCCAGCAGCTTGCCAGAGAACACTGAAGCTTTCTTT CASSLPENTEAFF
TRBD2 . TRBJ2-3 TRBV6-4 TGTGCCAGCACCGTGGGACTAGCGGGGGGCCCTCTGACGCAGTATTTT CASTVGLAGGPLTQYF
TRBD1 . TRBJ1-2 TRBV11-2 TGTGCCAGCAGCTTAGACCTACAGGGGGCCCTGAGGGGCTACACCTTC CASSLDLQGALRGYTF
. . TRBJ1-2 TRBV6-6 TGTGCCAGCTCAAGGGGGTTGAACTATGGCTACACCTTC CASSRGLNYGYTF
. . TRBJ2-1 TRBV7-9 TGTGCCAGCAGCTTAGGGGCAGTCCTTGCCTACAATGAGCAGTTCTTC CASSLGAVLAYNEQFF
. . TRBJ1-2 TRBV19 TGTGCCAGCGGGGGGCAGAACGACTATGGCTACACCTTC CASGGQNDYGYTF
. . TRBJ1-1 TRBV7-9 TGTGCCAGCAGCTTAGTTGCAGGGTCTAGGTCCTTT CASSLVAGSRSF
. . TRBJ2-1 TRBV11-2 TGTGCCAGCAGCCCAGTGGCAGGGCAAAGGGGAAACAATGAGCAGTTCTTC CASSPVAGQRGNNEQFF
. . TRBJ1-2 TRBV9 TGTGCCAGCAGCGTAGGAGGCAGGAGGGGAGATGGCTACACCTTC CASSVGGRRGDGYTF
TRBD1 few TRBJ1-1 TRBV19 TGTGCCAGTACCAGGGAGGACAGGGGAAGCGGCACTGAAGCTTTCTTT CASTREDRGSGTEAFF
. . TRBJ1-1 TRBV25-1 TGTGCCAGCACAGGATCCCCCATGAACACTGAAGCTTTCTTT CASTGSPMNTEAFF
TRBD1 . TRBJ1-1 TRBV27 TGTGCCAGCAGTGCCCACAGGGGGCGCGGAACTGAAGCTTTCTTT CASSAHRGRGTEAFF
. . TRBJ1-3 TRBV13 TGTGCCAGCAGCACAGGGTACTCTGGAAACACCATATATTTT CASSTGYSGNTIYF
TRBD1 . TRBJ1-2 TRBV5-1 TGCGCCAGCAGCTGGGGACAGGGGGCTGGCTATGGCTACACCTTC CASSWGQGAGYGYTF
TRBD1 . TRBJ2-5 TRBV7-9 TGTGCCAGCAGCTTAGGGCAAGGACAGGGGGCTTGGGAGACCCAGTACTTC CASSLGQGQGAWETQYF
. . TRBJ1-4 TRBV27 TGTGCCAGCAGTCCCCGGGGATTTGTCCAGGAAAAACTGTTTTTT CASSPRGFVQEKLFF
. . TRBJ2-3 TRBV15 TGTGCCACCAGCCAGGGGCGAGATACGCAGTATTTT CATSQGRDTQYF
. . TRBJ2-7 TRBV6-6 TGTGCCAGCAGTTACTCTCTGGGGGGCTCCTACGAGCAGTACTTC CASSYSLGGSYEQYF
. . TRBJ1-4 TRBV18 TGTGCCAGCTCACGGGGGGATTTGGAAAAACTGTTTTTT CASSRGDLEKLFF
TRBD1 . TRBJ1-4 TRBV19 TGTGCCAGTAAGACAGGGGGCGGTGGTGAAAAACTGTTTTTT CASKTGGGGEKLFF
TRBD2 once TRBJ2-7 TRBV28 TGTGCCAGCAGTCCTCCGGGGGGTTACTACTACGAGCAGTACTTC CASSPPGGYYYEQYF
TRBD1 . TRBJ1-1 TRBV11-2 TGTGCCAGCAGCCTACGGACAGGGGCCCCGAACACTGAAGCTTTCTTT CASSLRTGAPNTEAFF
TRBD1 . TRBJ2-3 TRBV5-1 TGCGCCAGCAGCGAGTCTCGGGGACAGCTCACAGATACGCAGTATTTT CASSESRGQLTDTQYF
. . TRBJ1-1 TRBV7-9 TGTGCCAGCAGCCCCCTCTTAAACACTGAAGCTTTCTTT CASSPLLNTEAFF
. . TRBJ1-4 TRBV5-6 TGTGCCAGCAGCTTCCCCCCGAACGGAGAGAAACTGTTTTTT CASSFPPNGEKLFF
TRBD2 . TRBJ2-5 TRBV7-9 TGTGCCAGCAGCTTAGTGGGGGGGTACGAGACCCAGTACTTC CASSLVGGYETQYF
TRBD1 . TRBJ1-5 TRBV3-1/TRBV3-2 TGTGCCAGCAGCCAAGCAGGGGGTCAGCCCCAGCATTTT CASSQAGGQPQHF
TRBD1 . TRBJ1-5 TRBV23-1 TGCGCCAGCAGTCAAGGACAGGGCCTTCGTCAGCCCCAGCATTTT CASSQGQGLRQPQHF
. . TRBJ2-5 TRBV29-1 TGCAGCGCTATCCCCAGGGGCGATCAAGAGACCCAGTACTTC CSAIPRGDQETQYF
TRBD1 . TRBJ2-7 TRBV6-2/TRBV6-3 TGTGCCAGCAGCGCTACAGGGGTCGAGCAGTACTTC CASSATGVEQYF
. . TRBJ1-2 TRBV2 TGTGCCAGCAGGTTCGATCTGGCAGGGAGGAATGGCTACACCTTC CASRFDLAGRNGYTF
. few TRBJ2-3 TRBV10-3 TGTGCCATCAGTGACAGGGACGGGGGTACGCAGTATTTT CAISDRDGGTQYF
. . TRBJ1-4 TRBV7-2 TGTGCCAGCAGCCCCTTGGGGGGGGCTAATGAAAAACTGTTTTTT CASSPLGGANEKLFF
TRBD1 . TRBJ2-2 TRBV7-3 TGTGCCAGCAGCCCCACAGGGGACGGGGAGCTGTTTTTT CASSPTGDGELFF
TRBD2 . TRBJ2-1 TRBV30 TGTGCCTGGACCTGGGACGACACGGGGGGGCAGTTCTTC CAWTWDDTGGQFF
. . TRBJ1-5 TRBV7-2 TGTGCCAGCAGCCTCGGACAGAGTAGCAATCAGCCCCAGCATTTT CASSLGQSSNQPQHF
TRBD2 . TRBJ2-5 TRBV6-2/TRBV6-3 TGTGCCAGCAGTGCGGCGGGGGGCCTGCCTACAGAGACCCAGTACTTC CASSAAGGLPTETQYF
. . TRBJ1-3 TRBV21-1 TGTGCCAGCAAGACCGACAGGGGAAACACCATATATTTT CASKTDRGNTIYF
. . TRBJ1-3 TRBV2 TGTGCCAGCAGCGAACGGACAGCCAGCTCTGGAAACACCATATATTTT CASSERTASSGNTIYF
TRBD1 . TRBJ1-5 TRBV2 TGTGCCAGCAGCGAGGGGCCGACAGGGGGCTTTCAGCCCCAGCATTTT CASSEGPTGGFQPQHF
TRBD1 . TRBJ1-1 TRBV27 TGTGCCAGCACTCGGACAGGGCGCGCCTTGACTGAAGCTTTCTTT CASTRTGRALTEAFF
TRBD2 . TRBJ2-2 TRBV2 TGTGCCAGCAGTAAATGGACTAGCGGGGGGGCAGGTGGCACCGGGGAGCTGTTTTTT CASSKWTSGGAGGTGELFF
. once TRBJ1-2 TRBV5-4 TGTGCCAGCAGCCTAAACAGGGTGGAGAATAACTATGGCTACACCTTC CASSLNRVENNYGYTF
TRBD2 . TRBJ2-5 TRBV3-1/TRBV3-2 TGTGCCAGCAGCCGAAACATAGCGGGGGGGCAGGAGACCCAGTACTTC CASSRNIAGGQETQYF
. few TRBJ1-5 TRBV6-5 TGTGCCAGCAGCAACAGGGTACATCAGCCCCAGCATTTT CASSNRVHQPQHF
TRBD1 once TRBJ1-2 TRBV19 TGTGCCAGTAGTATCGTTTGGGACAGGAGACGAGCTAACTATGGCTACACCTTC CASSIVWDRRRANYGYTF
TRBD2 . TRBJ2-3 TRBV5-1 TGCGCCAGCAGCTTGGCCACTAGCGGGGGGAGCACGCAGTATTTT CASSLATSGGSTQYF
TRBD2 . TRBJ2-3 TRBV3-1/TRBV3-2 TGTGCCAGCAGCCTCGGGACTAGCGGGGGGAAGGATACGCAGTATTTT CASSLGTSGGKDTQYF
. few TRBJ1-6 TRBV5-4 TGTGCCAGCAGCTCGCAGGGGCGACTTAATTCACCCCTCCACTTT CASSSQGRLNSPLHF